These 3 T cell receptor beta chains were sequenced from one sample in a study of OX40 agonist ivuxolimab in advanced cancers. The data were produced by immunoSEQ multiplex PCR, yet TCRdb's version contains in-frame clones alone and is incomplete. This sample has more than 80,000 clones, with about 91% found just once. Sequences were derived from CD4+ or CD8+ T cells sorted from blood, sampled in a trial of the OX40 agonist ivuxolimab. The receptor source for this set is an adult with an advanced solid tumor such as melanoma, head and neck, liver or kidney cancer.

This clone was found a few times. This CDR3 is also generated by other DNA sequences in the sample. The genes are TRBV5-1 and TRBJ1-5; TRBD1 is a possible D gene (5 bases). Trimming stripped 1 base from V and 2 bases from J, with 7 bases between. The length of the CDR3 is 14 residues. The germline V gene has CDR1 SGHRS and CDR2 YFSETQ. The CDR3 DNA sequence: TGCGCCAGCAGCTTGTCGGGGGGCAATCAGCCCCAGCATTTT. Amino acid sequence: CASSLSGGNQPQHF.

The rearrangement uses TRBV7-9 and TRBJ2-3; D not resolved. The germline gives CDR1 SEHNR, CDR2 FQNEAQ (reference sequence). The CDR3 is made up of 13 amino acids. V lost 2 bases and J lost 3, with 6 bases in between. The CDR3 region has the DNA TGTGCCAGCAGCTTACAGAGTACAGATACGCAGTATTTT. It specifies CASSLQSTDTQYF.

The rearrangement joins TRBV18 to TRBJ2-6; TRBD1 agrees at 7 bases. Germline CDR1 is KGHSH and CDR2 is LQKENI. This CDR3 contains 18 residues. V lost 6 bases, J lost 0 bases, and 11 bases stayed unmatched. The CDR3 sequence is CASSRTGQSFSGANVLTF. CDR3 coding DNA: TGTGCCAGCTCCCGGACGGGACAGTCCTTCTCTGGGGCCAACGTCCTGACTTTC.